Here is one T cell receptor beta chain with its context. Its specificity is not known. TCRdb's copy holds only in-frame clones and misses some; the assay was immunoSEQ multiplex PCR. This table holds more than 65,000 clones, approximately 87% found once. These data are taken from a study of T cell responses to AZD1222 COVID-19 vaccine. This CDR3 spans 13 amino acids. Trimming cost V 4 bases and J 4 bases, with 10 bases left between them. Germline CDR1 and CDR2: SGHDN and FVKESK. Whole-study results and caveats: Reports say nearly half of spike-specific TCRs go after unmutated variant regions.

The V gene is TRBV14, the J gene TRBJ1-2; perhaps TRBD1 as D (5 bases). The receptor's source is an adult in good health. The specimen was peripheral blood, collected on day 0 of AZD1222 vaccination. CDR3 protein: CASSPGISYGYTF. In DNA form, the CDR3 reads TGTGCCAGCAGCCCAGGGATTTCCTATGGCTACACCTTC.